This T cell receptor (beta chain) stems from a study of monozygotic twins with inflammatory bowel disease. The CDR3 runs 13 residues. In germline, CDR1 is DFQATT, CDR2 SNEGSKA (reference sequence). TCRdb re-called the 5' RACE reads and gives one entry per CDR3 protein, without DNA. Listed are about 420,000 distinct CDR3 sequences; more than 2% falls within the top ten. The TCR was taken from a human donor with ulcerative colitis or Crohn's disease, or a healthy co-twin of an affected twin (not recorded which). The chain recombines TRBV20-1 with TRBJ1-2; TCRdb's D call, TRBD1, is unchecked because there is no DNA. Material: blood. This CDR3 reads CSAAGTPEGGYTF.